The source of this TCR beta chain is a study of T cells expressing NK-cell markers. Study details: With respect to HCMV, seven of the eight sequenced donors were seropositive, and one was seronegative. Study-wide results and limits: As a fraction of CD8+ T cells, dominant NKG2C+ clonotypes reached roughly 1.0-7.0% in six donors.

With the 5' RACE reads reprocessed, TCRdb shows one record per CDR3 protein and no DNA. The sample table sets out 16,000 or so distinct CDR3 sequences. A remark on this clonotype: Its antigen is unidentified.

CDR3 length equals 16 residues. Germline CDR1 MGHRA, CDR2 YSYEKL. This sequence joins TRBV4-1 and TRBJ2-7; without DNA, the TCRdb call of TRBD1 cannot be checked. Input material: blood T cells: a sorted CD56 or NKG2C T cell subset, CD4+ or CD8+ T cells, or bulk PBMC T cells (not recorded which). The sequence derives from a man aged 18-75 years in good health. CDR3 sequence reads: CASSPGQGARAYEQYF.